This T cell receptor beta chain derives from a study of T cell responses to AZD1222 COVID-19 vaccine. The overall study: The study pooled second doses at about 4 or about 12 weeks. The study, taken as a whole, reports: White British donors predominated, females outnumbered males, and clonal diversity was possibly underestimated. Reportedly, close to half of spike-specific TCRs are directed against unmutated variant regions. No repertoire was sampled before or during the peak T cell response, only after it.

Germline loops: CDR1 MNHEY, CDR2 SVGAGI. Trimming took 8 bases from V and 6 from J; bases not matched to a gene: 3. The CDR3 is made up of 12 amino acids. The data were produced by immunoSEQ multiplex PCR, yet TCRdb's version contains in-frame clones alone and is incomplete. The sample includes 44,000 or so clones, approximately 86% of them seen just once. A word on this clone: The antigen is undetermined.

The clonotype comes from an adult in good health. Specimen: peripheral blood, collected on day 0 of AZD1222 vaccination. The chain links TRBV6-5 to TRBJ2-1, with 8 nucleotides matching TRBD2. In nucleotides, the CDR3 is TGTGCCAGCTGGCGGGAGGTCAATGAGCAGTTCTTC. Protein product: CASWREVNEQFF.